What follows are 21 T cell receptor beta chains derived from one specimen sequenced in a study of beta chain features in type 1 diabetes (dated by TCRdb to 2017 to 2018). The library was made by the immunoSEQ multiplex PCR assay. The entire isolated RNA was reverse transcribed using the High Capacity cDNA Reverse Transcription Kit, and thus expressed TCRB transcripts were sequenced. TCRdb stores this immuneACCESS table with in-frame sequences only. Part of the clones is absent; in the studies checked, under half of the shortfall reflects unresolved V genes, and no reason is known for the rest. The sample table holds 970,000 or so clones, of which 15% to 20% were seen once. Together, the top ten hold around 0.02% of the sample. Sample: naive CD4+ T cells from blood. The cell subset or site label, as the study defines it: true naive CD4+ T cells. The receptors derive from a woman aged 18-30 years in good health.

This clone showed up just a few times. This rearrangement joins TRBV7-2 to TRBJ1-6, with D possibly being TRBD1 (5 bases). The germline V gene has CDR1 SGHTA and CDR2 FQGNSA. The CDR3 is 14 amino acids. The V and J ends lost 5 bases and 14 bases respectively, with 19 bases between them. DNA of the CDR3: TGTGCCAGCAGCACTAGTCCGGTGGGGGGGGCCCTCCACTTT. Protein product: CASSTSPVGGALHF. Complete variable domain (other parts from reference TRBV7-2 and TRBJ1-6): GAGVSQSPSNKVTEKGKDVELRCDPISGHTALYWYRQSLGQGLEFLIYFQGNSAPDKSGLPSDRFSAERTGGSVSTLTIQRTQQEDSAVYLCASSTSPVGGALHFGNGTRLTVT.

This chain uses TRBV7-9 with TRBJ1-1; no firm D call. Per the germline V gene, CDR1 is SEHNR and CDR2 is FQNEAQ (reference sequence). The V gene lost 1 base and the J gene lost 9 bases, with 6 bases spanning the gap. The CDR3 is made up of 11 amino acids. For the CDR3, the DNA is TGTGCCAGCAGCTTAGGTGGGCAAGCTTTCTTT. Protein product: CASSLGGQAFF.

This clone has a handful of counts. The CDR3 region is CASSLRQGDGETQYF. The CDR3 DNA is TGTGCCAGCAGCTTGCGGCAGGGGGACGGGGAGACCCAGTACTTC. The rearrangement joins TRBV7-9 to TRBJ2-5, with 7 bases matching TRBD1. The CDR3 loop spans 15 amino acids. CDR1 SEHNR and CDR2 FQNEAQ come from the germline V gene (reference sequence). Trimming at V came to 3 bases and at J to 5 bases, leaving 9 bases not matched to a gene.

This clone was observed a handful of times. CDR3 sequence (DNA): TGCAGCGTTGGAGCGACAGGGCCCTACGAGCAGTACTTC. It specifies CSVGATGPYEQYF. The chain employs TRBV29-1 and TRBJ2-7; 7 nucleotides match TRBD1. The CDR3 is made up of 13 amino acids. V was pared by 4 bases and J by 2 bases, with 5 bases of the junction left unmatched. Germline V lookup: CDR1 SQVTM, CDR2 ANQGSEA.

V gene TRBV6-6 combines with J gene TRBJ1-4; D uncertain. The CDR3 totals 15 residues. The germline gives CDR1 MNHNY, CDR2 SVGAGI (reference sequence). The ends were cut back, 2 bases at V and 7 bases at J, with 14 bases in the middle. The DNA for the CDR3 is TGTGCCAGCAGTTACGGAGGGTCCCTTACTGAAAAACTGTTTTTT. It translates to CASSYGGSLTEKLFF.

V usage is TRBV9 and J usage is TRBJ2-6, with a possible D match to TRBD1 (5 bases). Trimming took off 0 bases at V and 0 bases at J, with 16 bases between the two ends. Germline values: CDR1 SGDLS, CDR2 YYNGEE. The CDR3 spans 19 residues. CDR3 sequence: CASSVGVGVGFSGANVLTF. In nucleotides, the CDR3 is TGTGCCAGCAGCGTAGGGGTAGGGGTCGGATTCTCTGGGGCCAACGTCCTGACTTTC.

V usage is TRBV6-4 and J usage is TRBJ2-3, with D maybe TRBD1 (5 bases). With 4 bases removed from V and 3 bases from J, the gap between germline ends came to 8 bases. Germline V gene data show CDR1 as MRHNA and CDR2 as SNTAGT. This CDR3 has 13 residues. CDR3 sequence (DNA): TGTGCCAGCAGTGCCCGGACAACAGATACGCAGTATTTT. Translating it yields CASSARTTDTQYF.

This chain uses TRBV6-6 with TRBJ2-2; TRBD1 aligns across 8 bases. The CDR3 spans 16 residues. Trimming cost V 6 bases and J 5 bases; bases outside gene matches: 11. The germline gives CDR1 MNHNY, CDR2 SVGAGI (reference sequence). In DNA, the CDR3 is TGTGCCAGCAGAAGCCCCGGACAGGGTAAAACCGGGGAGCTGTTTTTT. Encoded protein: CASRSPGQGKTGELFF.

This clone appeared a few times. For the CDR3, the DNA is TGTGCCAGCGCGACGGGCCCAGATACGCAGTATTTT. This gives the protein CASATGPDTQYF. The chain carries TRBV2 and TRBJ2-3; D is ambiguous. There are 12 residues in the CDR3. Germline CDR1 is SNHLY and CDR2 is FYNNEI. V lost 8 bases and J lost 4, with 10 bases in between.

This clone was observed a handful of times. Other DNA sequences within the sample encode an identical CDR3. This chain joins TRBV6-5 and TRBJ1-5, with unresolved D. Trimming removed 1 base at V and 4 bases at J, with 5 bases between. There are 13 residues in the CDR3. Germline CDR1 and CDR2: MNHEY and SVGAGI. CDR3 in DNA: TGTGCCAGCAGTTACTTACCTAATCAGCCCCAGCATTTT. This encodes CASSYLPNQPQHF.

J is TRBJ2-1 and V is TRBV18, with TRBD2 matching over 16 bases. Trimming cost V 0 bases and J 7 bases; bases outside gene matches: 3. Looked up from germline, CDR1 is KGHSH and CDR2 is LQKENI. This CDR3 has 17 residues. Here the CDR3 reads CASSPPGLAGGSNEQFF. The CDR3 DNA reads TGTGCCAGCTCACCACCGGGACTAGCGGGAGGGTCTAATGAGCAGTTCTTC.

This clone has only a few counts. The chain combines TRBV7-6 with TRBJ1-1, with 9 bases identical to TRBD1. J was trimmed by 8 bases and V by 6 bases; bases with no gene match: 13. Germline loops: CDR1 SGHVS, CDR2 FNYEAQ. CDR3 length equals 15 residues. The CDR3 reads CASRKGQGIFEEAFF. The CDR3 nucleotides read TGTGCCAGCAGAAAAGGACAGGGGATCTTTGAAGAAGCTTTCTTT.

Only a few counts were recorded for this clone. V is TRBV21-1 and J is TRBJ2-7. TRBV21-1 is a pseudogene locus. This CDR3 has 13 amino acids. The CDR3 reads CASRNPPFNEQYF. In nucleotides, the CDR3 is TGTGCCAGCAGGAACCCCCCGTTTAACGAGCAGTACTTC.

V is TRBV7-3 and J is TRBJ2-1; TRBD2 aligns across 9 bases. The germline V gene has CDR1 SGHTA and CDR2 FQGTGA. CDR3 size: 14 residues. The V and J ends lost 2 bases and 5 bases, in that order; junction bases with no gene match: 1. The CDR3 bases are TGTGCCAGCAGCTTACTAGCGGGACACAATGAGCAGTTCTTC. Translating it yields CASSLLAGHNEQFF.

This clone occurred a few times. The chain has TRBV4-3 and TRBJ2-3; the match to TRBD2 covers 15 bases. The trim removed 4 bases at V and 5 bases at J, leaving 4 bases unmatched. The CDR3 spans 16 residues. Per germline, CDR1 LGHNA and CDR2 YSLEER. CDR3 sequence reads: CASSLGLAGGQDTQYF. The CDR3 DNA sequence: TGCGCCAGCAGCCTTGGACTAGCGGGAGGGCAAGATACGCAGTATTTT.

This clone was observed a handful of times. The chain joins TRBV4-1 to TRBJ2-1; 12 bases agree with TRBD2. CDR3 length equals 17 residues. Germline CDR1 is MGHRA and CDR2 is YSYEKL. V dropped 1 base and J dropped 4; count of bases not matched to a gene: 5. The CDR3 DNA is TGCGCCAGCAGCCAAGGACTAGCGGGAGAGCTATACAATGAGCAGTTCTTC. It is translated as CASSQGLAGELYNEQFF.

This clone was seen more than once but under ten times. The chain couples TRBV28 to TRBJ2-1; TRBD2 might be the D (6 bases). Germline V gene lookup returns CDR1 MDHEN and CDR2 SYDVKM. This CDR3 contains 15 residues. V lost 6 bases and J 9 bases, leaving 21 bases between the germline ends. In nucleotides, the CDR3 is TGTGCCAGCAGCACAAGCGGGCCCACCTACGGTGAGCAGTTCTTC. Its protein product is CASSTSGPTYGEQFF. The full variable domain, in which reference TRBV28 and TRBJ2-1 provide the parts outside the CDR3, is DVKVTQSSRYLVKRTGEKVFLECVQDMDHENMFWYRQDPGLGLRLIYFSYDVKMKEKGDIPEGYSVSREKKERFSLILESASTNQTSMYLCASSTSGPTYGEQFFGPGTRLTVL.

This clone was seen more than once but under ten times. V and J are TRBV7-9 and TRBJ2-1; 11 bases match TRBD2. The CDR3 extends over 16 amino acids. Germline-derived CDR1 and CDR2 are SEHNR and FQNEAQ (reference sequence). The ends lost 1 base at V and 4 bases at J; junction bases unmatched: 3. For the CDR3, the DNA is TGTGCCAGCAGCTTAGTAGCGGGAGGGAGTTACAATGAGCAGTTCTTC. It encodes CASSLVAGGSYNEQFF.

This rearrangement joins TRBV10-3 to TRBJ2-3; the D is unclear. This CDR3 has 14 residues. From germline, CDR1 is ENHRY and CDR2 SYGVKD. The V end lost 0 bases, the J end lost 6 bases, and 10 bases lay between the germline ends. The CDR3 loop is CAISESGSPDTQYF. DNA of the CDR3: TGTGCCATCAGTGAGTCCGGTAGTCCGGATACGCAGTATTTT.

V usage is TRBV21-1 and J usage is TRBJ2-3; the tabulated D call, TRBD1, remains unverified against the DNA. TRBV21-1 is tagged as a pseudogene. The CDR3 has 13 amino acids. The CDR3 here is CASKGWVTDTQYF. The CDR3, as DNA: TGTGCCAGCAAGGGGTGGGTCACAGATACGCAGTATTTT.

This chain joins TRBV6-5 and TRBJ1-2, with 7 positions matching TRBD1. This CDR3 has 14 amino acids. CDR1 is MNHEY and CDR2 is SVGAGI in the germline V gene. Trimming removed 2 bases from V and 2 bases from J; junction bases left unmatched: 2. The DNA for the CDR3 is TGTGCCAGCAGTTACGCGACAGGGAACTATGGCTACACCTTC. Translation: CASSYATGNYGYTF.